Detailed here is one T cell receptor (beta chain). Combining a sample-barcoded 5' primer with a J-beta primer mix, a second PCR ran for roughly 6 to 12 cycles. One entry per CDR3 protein, called by TCRdb with MiXCR from the 5' RACE reads. The sample lists approximately 690,000 distinct CDR3 sequences; under 65% were seen once. The sample is drawn from a study of blood T cells in healthy people across ages. V trimming: 4 bases; J trimming: 7 bases; junction bases outside the gene matches: 9. This CDR3 is built from 14 residues. CDR1 SGHRS and CDR2 YFSETQ come from the germline V gene. Material for sequencing was blood. This TCR derives from a man between 60 and 70 years old in good health. The V call is TRBV5-1, the J call TRBJ2-7; 9 nucleotides align to TRBD2. CDR3 DNA sequence: TGCGCCAGCAGCCCCGCGGGGACTAGCTCTGAGCAGTACTTC. Translation gives CASSPAGTSSEQYF.